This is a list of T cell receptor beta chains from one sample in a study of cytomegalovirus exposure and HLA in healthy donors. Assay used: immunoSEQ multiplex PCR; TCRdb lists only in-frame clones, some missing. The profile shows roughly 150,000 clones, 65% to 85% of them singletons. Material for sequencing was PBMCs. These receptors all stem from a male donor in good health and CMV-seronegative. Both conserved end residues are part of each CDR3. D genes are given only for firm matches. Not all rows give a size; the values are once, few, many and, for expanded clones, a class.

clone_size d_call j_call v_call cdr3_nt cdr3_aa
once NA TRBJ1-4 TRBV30 TGTGCCTGGAGTGTGTCCCGGGGGAATGAAAAACTGTTTTTT CAWSVSRGNEKLFF
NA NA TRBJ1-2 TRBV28 TGTGCCAGCAGTTTAAGGGGAGGCTACACCTTC CASSLRGGYTF
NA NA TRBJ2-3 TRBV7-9 TGTGCCAGCAGCTGGACTCCGGGACTCAGATCTAGCACAGATACGCAGTATTTT CASSWTPGLRSSTDTQYF
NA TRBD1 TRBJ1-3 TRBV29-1 TGCAGCGTCCGGACAGGGACGCGAAACACCATATATTTT CSVRTGTRNTIYF
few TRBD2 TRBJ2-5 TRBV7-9 TGTGCCAGCAGCTCTGGCGGGAGTGCGGGTGAGACCCAGTACTTC CASSSGGSAGETQYF
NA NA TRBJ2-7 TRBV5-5 TGTGCCAGCAGCTTGGCCCCGGGATTCACCGAGCAGTACTTC CASSLAPGFTEQYF
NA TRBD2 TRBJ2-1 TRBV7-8 TGTGCCAGCAGCCTCAATAGCGGGACCTACAATGAGCAGTTCTTC CASSLNSGTYNEQFF
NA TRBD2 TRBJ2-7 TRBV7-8 TGTGCCAGCAGCTTAGTACTAGCGGAAGACTACGAGCAGTACTTC CASSLVLAEDYEQYF
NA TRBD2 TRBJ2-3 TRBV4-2 TGTGCCAGCAGCCAAGCGGGGGGATCTAGCACAGATACGCAGTATTTT CASSQAGGSSTDTQYF
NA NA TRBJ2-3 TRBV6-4 TGTGCCAGCAGTGCAGGGCCGCACGGGGATACGCAGTATTTT CASSAGPHGDTQYF
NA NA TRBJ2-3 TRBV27 TGTGCCAGCAGGACCTATATGGGGAGGAGCACAGATACGCAGTATTTT CASRTYMGRSTDTQYF
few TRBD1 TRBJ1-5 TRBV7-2 TGTGCCAGCAGTTCTGACAGGGCTAGCAATCAGCCCCAGCATTTT CASSSDRASNQPQHF
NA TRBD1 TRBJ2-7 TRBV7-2 TGTGCCAGCAGCGCCTTCCTCCCCGGGACAGGGAGCGAGCAGTACTTC CASSAFLPGTGSEQYF
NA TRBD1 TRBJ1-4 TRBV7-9 TGTGCCAGCAGGCCTACAGGGGGAGTTGGTGAAAAACTGTTTTTT CASRPTGGVGEKLFF
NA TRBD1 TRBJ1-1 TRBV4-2 TGTGCCAGCAGCCAAGACCCCGGGACAGGGGATATGAACACTGAAGCTTTCTTT CASSQDPGTGDMNTEAFF
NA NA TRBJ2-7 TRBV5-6 TGTGCCAGCAGCCAGGCCGGGGGTTACGAGCAGTACTTC CASSQAGGYEQYF
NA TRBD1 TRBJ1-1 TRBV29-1 TGCAGCGTGACAGGGTTTGACACTGAAGCTTTCTTT CSVTGFDTEAFF
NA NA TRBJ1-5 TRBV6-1 TGTGCCAGCAGTGAAGCGGGGGGTAGCAATCAGCCCCAGCATTTT CASSEAGGSNQPQHF